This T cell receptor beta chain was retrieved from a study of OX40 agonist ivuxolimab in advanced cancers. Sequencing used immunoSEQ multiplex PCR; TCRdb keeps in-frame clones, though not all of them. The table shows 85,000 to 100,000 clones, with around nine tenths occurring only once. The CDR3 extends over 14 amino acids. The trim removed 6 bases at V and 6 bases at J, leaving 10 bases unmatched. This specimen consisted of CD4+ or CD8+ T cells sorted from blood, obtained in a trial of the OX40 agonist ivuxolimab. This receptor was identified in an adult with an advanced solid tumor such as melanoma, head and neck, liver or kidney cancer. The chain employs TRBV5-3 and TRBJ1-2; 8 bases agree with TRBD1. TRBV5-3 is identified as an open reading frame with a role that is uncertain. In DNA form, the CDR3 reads TGTGCCAGAATCGGCCTCAGGGGGCGCGATGGCTACACCTTC. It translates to CARIGLRGRDGYTF.